Following are 11 T cell receptor beta chains from one sample sequenced in a study of T cell repertoires in cytomegalovirus infection. These receptors' antigens are unknown. TCRdb reprocessed the reads via MiXCR and lists one record per CDR3 protein. The sample comprises hundreds of thousands of distinct CDR3 sequences, about 33% of which are singletons, and around 12% rests with the top ten. This specimen consisted of cultured CD8+ T cells from PBMCs, obtained from culture after CMV antigen stimulation. These receptors were collected from a human donor in good health (CMV status not recorded). Some clones in this sample may be carry-over from other donors' samples.

This chain uses TRBV5-4 with TRBJ1-4, with a weak D call TRBD1 (5 bases). The CDR3 loop spans 15 amino acids. Germline loops: CDR1 SGHNT, CDR2 YYREEE (reference sequence). Trimming shortened V by 1 base and J by 0 bases, and 7 bases separated the two germline ends. CDR3 in amino acids: CASSLKGSTNEKLFF. The CDR3 DNA is TGTGCCAGCAGCTTGAAGGGGTCAACTAATGAAAAACTGTTTTTT.

The J gene is TRBJ1-6, the V gene TRBV6-6, with D unresolved. V lost 6 bases and J 10 bases, leaving 19 bases between the germline ends. Germline V lookup: CDR1 MNHNY, CDR2 SVGAGI (reference sequence). The CDR3 spans 15 residues. The CDR3: CASSTGVGRHSPLHF. The DNA of the CDR3 is TGTGCCAGCAGCACCGGGGTTGGAAGGCACTCACCCCTCCACTTT.

The chain uses TRBV27 and TRBJ1-2; 10 bases map to TRBD1. The V gene end was trimmed by 3 bases and the J gene end by 6 bases; junction bases not matched to a gene: 7. The germline V gene encodes CDR1 MNHEY and CDR2 SMNVEV (reference sequence). This CDR3 is built from 15 residues. DNA for the CDR3: TGTGCCAGCAGTTTGACTTGGGACAGGGGCCATGGCTACACCTTC. Translating it yields CASSLTWDRGHGYTF.

The J gene is TRBJ1-5, the V gene TRBV15, with D tentatively TRBD1 (6 bases). V gave up 0 bases and J gave up 3 bases, with 15 bases separating them. The length of the CDR3 is 17 residues. CDR1 is LNHNV and CDR2 is YYDKDF in the germline V gene (reference sequence). The CDR3 spells CATSREWAGVPNQPQHF. CDR3 in DNA: TGTGCCACCAGCAGAGAGTGGGCAGGGGTCCCCAATCAGCCCCAGCATTTT.

This sequence joins TRBV11-2 and TRBJ2-5; no firm D call. CDR1 SGHAT and CDR2 FQNNGV come from the germline V gene. CDR3 length: 13 amino acids. V lost 5 bases to trimming and J lost 5 bases, with 12 bases between them. For the CDR3, the DNA is TGTGCCAGCAGCCCCCTCACTCGGGAGACCCAGTACTTC. The encoded protein is CASSPLTRETQYF. Full variable domain (rest looked up from reference TRBV11-2 and TRBJ2-5): EAGVAQSPRYKIIEKRQSVAFWCNPISGHATLYWYQQILGQGPKLLIQFQNNGVVDDSQLPKDRFSAERLKGVDSTLKIQPAKLEDSAVYLCASSPLTRETQYFGPGTRLLVL.

The chain is built from TRBV9 and TRBJ2-1; 9 bases align to TRBD2. V was pared by 3 bases and J by 6 bases, with 7 bases of the junction left unmatched. The CDR3 is made up of 15 amino acids. Germline CDR1 is SGDLS and CDR2 is YYNGEE. This chain's CDR3 is CASSGGGGAGNEQFF. The CDR3 nucleotides are TGTGCCAGCAGCGGGGGCGGGGGGGCCGGCAATGAGCAGTTCTTC.

The rearrangement uses TRBV6-6 and TRBJ1-3, with D perhaps TRBD1 (6 bases). CDR1 and CDR2 (germline): MNHNY, SVGAGI (reference sequence). The CDR3 runs 14 residues. The V end lost 6 bases, the J end lost 5 bases, and 14 bases lay between the germline ends. The DNA of the CDR3 is TGTGCCAGCAGAGCCCTGGACAGTAGAAACACCATATATTTT. Its protein is CASRALDSRNTIYF.

The chain couples TRBV6-1 to TRBJ1-1, with D maybe TRBD1 (6 bases). The CDR3 has 13 residues. Deletions cut 8 bases from V and 4 bases from J, with 14 bases between. From germline, CDR1 is MNHNS and CDR2 SASEGT. CDR3 nucleotide sequence: TGTGCCAGCGCGGGAAGGGGGGCCACTGAAGCTTTCTTT. It yields the protein CASAGRGATEAFF.

On this clonotype: One base away lies a much larger clone, so this may be a sequencing read error. The chain links TRBV12-3 or TRBV12-4 to TRBJ1-2; tentatively, D is TRBD1 (6 bases). The CDR3 is 15 residues long. Trimming cost V 5 bases and J 6 bases, with 19 bases left between them. CDR3 sequence (DNA): TGTGCCAGCAGTCAAGCACCGGCAGGGGACAATGGCTACACCTTC. Translated, it gives CASSQAPAGDNGYTF.

The genes are TRBV19 and TRBJ1-1; 8 nucleotides match TRBD1. Trimming took 6 bases from V and 5 from J; bases not matched to a gene: 8. Germline loops: CDR1 LNHDA, CDR2 SQIVND (reference sequence). The CDR3 runs to 14 residues. Written as DNA, the CDR3 is TGTGCCAGTAGCTCCCAGGGGGCATGGACTGAAGCTTTCTTT. This sequence encodes CASSSQGAWTEAFF.

The V gene is TRBV6-5, the J gene TRBJ2-5; perhaps TRBD1 as D (5 bases). The CDR3 sequence is 20 residues long. Germline V gene data show CDR1 as MNHEY and CDR2 as SVGAGI. V was clipped by 0 bases and J by 0 bases, with 23 bases between them. CDR3 sequence reads: CASSYSKPSDDSPNQETQYF. The CDR3 DNA reads TGTGCCAGCAGTTACTCTAAGCCTTCTGATGACAGCCCGAACCAAGAGACCCAGTACTTC.